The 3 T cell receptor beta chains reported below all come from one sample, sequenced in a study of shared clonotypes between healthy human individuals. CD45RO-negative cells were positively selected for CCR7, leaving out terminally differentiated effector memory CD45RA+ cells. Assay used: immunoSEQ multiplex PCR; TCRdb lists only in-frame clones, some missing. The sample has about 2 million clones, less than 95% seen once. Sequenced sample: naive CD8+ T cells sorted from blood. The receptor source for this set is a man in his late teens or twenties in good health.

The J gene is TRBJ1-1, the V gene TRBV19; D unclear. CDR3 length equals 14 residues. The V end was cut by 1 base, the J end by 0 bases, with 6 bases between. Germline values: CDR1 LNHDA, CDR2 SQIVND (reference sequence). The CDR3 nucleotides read TGTGCCAGTAGTATAGGTTGGGTGAACACTGAAGCTTTCTTT. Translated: CASSIGWVNTEAFF.

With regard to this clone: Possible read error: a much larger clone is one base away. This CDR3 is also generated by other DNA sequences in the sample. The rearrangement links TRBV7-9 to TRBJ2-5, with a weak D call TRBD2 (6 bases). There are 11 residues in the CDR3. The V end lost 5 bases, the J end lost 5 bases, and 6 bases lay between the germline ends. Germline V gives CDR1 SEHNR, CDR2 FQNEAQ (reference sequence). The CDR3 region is CASSGGETQYF. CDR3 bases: TGTGCCAGCAGCGGAGGGGAGACCCAGTACTTC.

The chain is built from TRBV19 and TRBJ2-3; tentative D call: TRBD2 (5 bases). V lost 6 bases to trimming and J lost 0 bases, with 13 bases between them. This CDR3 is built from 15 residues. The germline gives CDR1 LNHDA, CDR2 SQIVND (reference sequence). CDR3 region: CASSPGLASTDTQYF. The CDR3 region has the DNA TGTGCCAGTAGCCCCGGGCTAGCCAGCACAGATACGCAGTATTTT.